This T cell receptor (beta chain) originates from a study of T cell responses to AZD1222 COVID-19 vaccine. Findings and limits, study-wide: Dominant at 160-218 and 743-854, vaccine-associated CD4 TCRs also spanned spike. Spike-specific TCR repertoires showed rising breadth and depth after two AZD1222 doses. Unmutated variant regions reportedly attract nearly half of all spike-specific TCRs.

About this clone: As yet, its antigen is unknown.

Germline V lookup: CDR1 SQVTM, CDR2 ANQGSEA. V shed 4 bases, J shed 1 base, and the junction held 14 bases outside the gene matches. This CDR3 spans 19 amino acids. Sequencing was performed with immunoSEQ multiplex PCR; in TCRdb, only in-frame clones are kept and a portion is missing. The table has 110,000 or so clones, about 93% seen once. This chain joins TRBV29-1 and TRBJ2-6, with TRBD2 matching 9 bases. This clonotype originated in an adult who received the MenACWY meningococcal vaccine as a control. Source: peripheral blood, taken 28 days after the second dose of the MenACWY control vaccine. The CDR3 loop reads CSVGQGRSGGFSGANVLTF. The DNA of the CDR3 is TGCAGCGTTGGGCAGGGGCGAAGCGGGGGGTTTTCTGGGGCCAACGTCCTGACTTTC. The full variable domain, completed using reference TRBV29-1 and TRBJ2-6, is SAVISQKPSRDICQRGTSLTIQCQVDSQVTMMFWYRQQPGQSLTLIATANQGSEATYESGFVIDKFPISRPNLTFSTLTVSNMSPEDSSIYLCSVGQGRSGGFSGANVLTFGAGSRLTVL.